These 11 T cell receptor beta chains were all obtained from the same sample, sequenced in a study of blood T cell repertoires in COVID-19. Method: immunoSEQ multiplex PCR; TCRdb's copy keeps in-frame clones and lacks some. The sample lists about 150,000 clones, roughly 82% occurring once. Sequences were obtained from peripheral blood. Receptors originate from a human donor with acute or convalescent COVID-19. The donor label of this sample is uncertain.

This clone was counted a single time. Other DNA sequences in this specimen translate into the identical CDR3. The V gene is TRBV18, the J gene TRBJ2-5, with D perhaps TRBD2 (6 bases). The CDR3 runs to 13 residues. Trimming removed 3 bases at V and 1 base at J, with 6 bases between. Germline CDR1 KGHSH, CDR2 LQKENI. The CDR3: CASSPGLQETQYF. For the CDR3, the DNA is TGTGCCAGCTCACCGGGACTCCAAGAGACCCAGTACTTC.

This clone was found many times. V is TRBV5-1 and J is TRBJ2-3; tentative D call: TRBD2 (7 bases). Germline lookup yields CDR1 SGHRS and CDR2 YFSETQ. Trimming removed 3 bases from V and 3 bases from J, with 20 bases in between. This CDR3 contains 17 residues. The CDR3 loop reads CASSSLFRGGMTDTQYF. CDR3 sequence (DNA): TGCGCCAGCAGCTCCCTTTTTAGGGGGGGAATGACAGATACGCAGTATTTT.

V is TRBV7-2 and J is TRBJ1-1; 8 nucleotides match TRBD1. The germline gives CDR1 SGHTA, CDR2 FQGNSA. The CDR3 is 15 amino acids. The V and J ends lost 1 base and 7 bases, in that order; junction bases with no gene match: 8. The CDR3 spells CASSLVSRGLDEAFF. CDR3 DNA: TGTGCCAGCAGCTTAGTGTCCAGGGGGCTGGATGAAGCTTTCTTT.

This clone was observed at least ten times. DNA of the CDR3: TGTGCCAGTAGTCCTCCCGGGGGAGTATCGAACACTGAAGCTTTCTTT. Protein product: CASSPPGGVSNTEAFF. This sequence joins TRBV19 and TRBJ1-1; TRBD1 might be the D (5 bases). Looked up from germline, CDR1 is LNHDA and CDR2 is SQIVND (reference sequence). With 5 bases removed from V and 1 base from J, the gap between germline ends came to 17 bases. This CDR3 has 16 amino acids.

The chain has TRBV19 and TRBJ1-5; 9 bases line up with TRBD1. There are 15 residues in the CDR3. V lost 1 base to trimming and J lost 3 bases; unmatched junction nucleotides: 1. Germline CDR1 LNHDA, CDR2 SQIVND (reference sequence). CDR3 loop: CASSIAQGANQPQHF. The CDR3 coding sequence is TGTGCCAGTAGTATAGCACAGGGGGCCAATCAGCCCCAGCATTTT.

The chain links TRBV7-2 to TRBJ2-7; tentatively, D is TRBD1 (5 bases). There are 13 residues in the CDR3. The germline V and J ends were trimmed by 3 bases and 1 base, with 7 bases remaining between them. CDR1 is SGHTA and CDR2 is FQGNSA in the germline V gene. The CDR3 reads CASSFRGSYEQYF. The CDR3, as DNA: TGTGCCAGCAGCTTTAGGGGATCCTACGAGCAGTACTTC.

This chain connects TRBV5-1 to TRBJ1-6, with 8 nucleotides matching TRBD1. Trimming removed 0 bases from V and 7 bases from J; junction bases left unmatched: 9. From germline, CDR1 is SGHRS and CDR2 YFSETQ. The CDR3 sequence is 17 residues long. The CDR3 is CASSLEVVQGGNSPLHF. CDR3 sequence (DNA): TGCGCCAGCAGCTTGGAGGTCGTACAGGGGGGGAATTCACCCCTCCACTTT. The variable domain in full, completed from reference TRBV5-1 and TRBJ1-6, reads KAGVTQTPRYLIKTRGQQVTLSCSPISGHRSVSWYQQTPGQGLQFLFEYFSETQRNKGNFPGRFSGRQFSNSRSEMNVSTLELGDSALYLCASSLEVVQGGNSPLHFGNGTRLTVT.

The chain links TRBV2 to TRBJ1-2; D is ambiguous. Germline CDR1 SNHLY, CDR2 FYNNEI. With 5 bases removed from V and 6 bases from J, the gap between germline ends came to 13 bases. The CDR3 is made up of 13 amino acids. CDR3 coding DNA: TGTGCCAGCAGTACAGAGCAATTTCATGGCTACACCTTC. It is translated as CASSTEQFHGYTF.

The V call is TRBV6-2 or TRBV6-3, the J call TRBJ2-5; TRBD2 matches at 8 bases. The CDR3 has 17 amino acids. Trimming took 0 bases from V and 4 from J; bases not matched to a gene: 10. Germline V gives CDR1 MNHEY, CDR2 SVGEGT. The CDR3 here is CASSYSYGTSIRETQYF. The CDR3 DNA sequence: TGTGCCAGCAGTTACTCTTATGGGACTAGTATACGAGAGACCCAGTACTTC.

J is TRBJ2-5 and V is TRBV15; TRBD2 matches 7 bases. V lost 0 bases and J lost 5; bases outside the gene matches: 9. Per the germline V gene, CDR1 is LNHNV and CDR2 is YYDKDF (reference sequence). The CDR3 contains 16 residues. The CDR3 DNA follows: TGTGCCACCAGCAGAGATCCCTGGGAGGGTGGCGAGACCCAGTACTTC. Encoded protein: CATSRDPWEGGETQYF. Full variable domain (outside the CDR3, taken from reference TRBV15 and TRBJ2-5): DAMVIQNPRYQVTQFGKPVTLSCSQTLNHNVMYWYQQKSSQAPKLLFHYYDKDFNNEADTPDNFQSRRPNTSFCFLDIRSPGLGDTAMYLCATSRDPWEGGETQYFGPGTRLLVL.

The rearrangement joins TRBV7-2 to TRBJ2-1, with 8 bases identical to TRBD2. This CDR3 contains 14 residues. Germline V lookup: CDR1 SGHTA, CDR2 FQGNSA. Trimming cost V 5 bases and J 6 bases; bases outside gene matches: 6. CDR3 region: CASSNTGGVNEQFF. Here the CDR3 DNA reads TGTGCCAGCAGCAATACGGGGGGGGTCAATGAGCAGTTCTTC.